Here is one TCR beta chain with its context. Only in-frame clones appear in the TCRdb table, and some are missing; sequencing was by immunoSEQ multiplex PCR. This repertoire shows about 86,000 clones, 75% to 90% found once; its top ten account for about 11%. The V gene's germline CDR1 is WNHNN and CDR2 SYGVQD (reference sequence). CDR3 length: 14 residues. Trimming pared 4 bases from V and 4 bases from J, leaving 11 bases between. The data derive from a study of PD-1 blockade in classical Hodgkin lymphoma. There was relapse after autologous stem cell transplantation in every patient, and there was variation in brentuximab vedotin exposure.

The chain links TRBV10-1 to TRBJ1-5; weak D call: TRBD1 (5 bases). The TCR sequence derives from a human donor with classical Hodgkin lymphoma. The material sequenced was peripheral blood mononuclear cells (PBMCs), taken before the second cycle of nivolumab. CDR3 protein: CASSGGGTNQPQHF. In DNA, the CDR3 is TGCGCCAGCAGTGGGGGGGGAACAAATCAGCCCCAGCATTTT.